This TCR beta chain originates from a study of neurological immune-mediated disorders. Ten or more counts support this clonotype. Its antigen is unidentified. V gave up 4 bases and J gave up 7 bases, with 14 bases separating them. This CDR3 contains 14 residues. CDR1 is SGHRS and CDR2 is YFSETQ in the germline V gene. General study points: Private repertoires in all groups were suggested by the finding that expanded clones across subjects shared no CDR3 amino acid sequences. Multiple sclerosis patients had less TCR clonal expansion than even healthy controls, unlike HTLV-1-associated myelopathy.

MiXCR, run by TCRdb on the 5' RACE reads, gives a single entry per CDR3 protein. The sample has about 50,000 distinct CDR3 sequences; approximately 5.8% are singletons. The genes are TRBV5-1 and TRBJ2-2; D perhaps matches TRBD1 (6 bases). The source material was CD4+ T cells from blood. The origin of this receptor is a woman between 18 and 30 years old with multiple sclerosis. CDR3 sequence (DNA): TGCGCCAGCAGCCCGGACAGTCCGATCGGGGAGCTGTTTTTT. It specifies CASSPDSPIGELFF.